A selection of T cell receptor beta chains follows, all from one sample in a study of shared clonotypes between healthy human individuals. TCRdb's copy holds only in-frame clones and misses some; the assay was immunoSEQ multiplex PCR. The data contain around 1.1 million clones, approximately 80% of them singletons. The specimen sequenced was memory CD4+ T cells from PBMCs. The receptor source for this set is a man aged 18 to 29 in good health. Some clones in this sample may be carry-over from other donors' samples. Both conserved end residues are trimmed from each CDR3. Clone sizes are given selectively: once, few, many, or a class where the clone is expanded.

size	J	V	CDR3
few	TRBJ2-4	TRBV4-1	ASSLTYRELGNIQY
NA	TRBJ2-7	TRBV27	ASSLSQQYEQY
NA	TRBJ2-6	TRBV5-1	ASSSGTGGSGANVLT
NA	TRBJ2-2	TRBV27	ASSLFAGGDTGELF
NA	TRBJ1-4	TRBV11-2	ASSSQKMSFRGEKLF
NA	TRBJ2-3	TRBV2	ASSEFGQTDTQY
NA	TRBJ2-1	TRBV28	ASTPALAGGGGYNEQF
NA	TRBJ2-2	TRBV27	ASKSGTANTGELF
NA	TRBJ2-5	TRBV5-1	ASSLGQGWRETQY
NA	TRBJ2-7	TRBV5-1	ASSEGQDYYEQY
NA	TRBJ2-3	TRBV15	ATSRGGTSGLRDTQY
NA	TRBJ2-7	TRBV4-2	ASSQDFSSGRQY
NA	TRBJ2-1	TRBV5-4	ASSPTGESYNEQF
NA	TRBJ2-7	TRBV5-1	ASSPRTSGSGYYEQY
NA	TRBJ1-1	TRBV4-2	ASSQYSGKGTEAF
once	TRBJ1-5	TRBV12-2	ASRFNRDSNQPQH
NA	TRBJ2-3	TRBV28	ASTGGHPTTDTQY
NA	TRBJ2-1	TRBV14	ASSQGDSTLYEQF
NA	TRBJ1-5	TRBV30	AWSPQGAQPQH
NA	TRBJ2-3	TRBV7-8	ASSFAGGYPDTQY
NA	TRBJ2-1	TRBV18	ASSPPASGRAQF
NA	TRBJ1-4	TRBV27	ASSPRDRANEKLF
NA	TRBJ2-1	TRBV28	ASRSQWGQPTYNEQF
NA	TRBJ1-5	TRBV5-5	ASSRSSGVNQPQH
few	TRBJ2-7	TRBV7-7	ASSQRRGYEQY
NA	TRBJ2-5	TRBV7-3	ASSDGLAGGETQY
NA	TRBJ1-1	TRBV27	ASQDIGHSNTEAF
NA	TRBJ2-5	TRBV5-4	ASSTGDREVETQY
few	TRBJ2-7	TRBV27	ASSLTGGTGMSYEQY
NA	TRBJ1-2	TRBV30	AWSQGFDYGYT
NA	TRBJ2-3	TRBV7-2	ASSSGEREWIADTQY
few	TRBJ1-5	TRBV29-1	SVADGTFNQPQH
few	TRBJ1-2	TRBV4-2	ASSQNRANYRVGYT
NA	TRBJ1-2	TRBV4-3	ASSRQQGQANYGYT
NA	TRBJ2-3	TRBV2	ASTVPGTGITDTQY
NA	TRBJ2-7	TRBV2	ASSRDTSYEQY
NA	TRBJ1-4	TRBV19	ASSSDRASTNEKLF
NA	TRBJ2-7	TRBV6-5	ASSSGAPCEQY
NA	TRBJ1-1	TRBV28	ASSLWQKEAF
few	TRBJ1-1	TRBV4-2	ASSQDEWNTEAF
NA	TRBJ1-1	TRBV20-1	SAGGAF